The 12 T cell receptor delta chains below all came from one sample that was sequenced in a study of gamma-delta T cells after stem cell transplantation. TCRdb made new clone calls on the RT-PCR reads using CATT. The sample consists of roughly 12,000 delta-chain clones, under 45% of them appearing once. Sequenced sample: gamma-delta T cells. Receptor source: a human donor. It is not recorded whose cells these are; they may come from a transplant donor.

The table lists this clone with a few counts. V usage is TRDV2 and J usage is TRDJ1; the match to TRDD3 covers 7 bases. The CDR3 extends over 20 amino acids. The J segment lost 0 bases and the V segment lost 3 bases, leaving 21 bases of the junction unmatched. Germline CDR1 is GEAIGNYY and CDR2 is EKD. The CDR3 bases are TGTGCCTGTGACCCAAGGCGGCTGGGGGCCCTACGATTCTACACCGATAAACTCATCTTT. Amino acid sequence: CACDPRRLGALRFYTDKLIF.

This chain links TRDV3 with TRDJ3; tentative D call: TRDD2 (6 bases). The CDR3 is 16 amino acids. Germline CDR1 TVYSNPD, CDR2 GDNSRS (reference sequence). Trimming removed 4 bases at V and 0 bases at J, with 13 bases between. CDR3 sequence (DNA): TGTGCCTGGCCTTCCAATAGCTCCTGGGACACCCGACAGATGTTTTTC. It yields the protein CAWPSNSSWDTRQMFF.

This clone is medium-sized (0.01 to 0.1%) within its sample. The J gene is TRDJ3, the V gene TRDV2; maybe TRDD3 (5 bases). CDR1 and CDR2 from the germline V gene are GEAIGNYY and EKD. V was clipped by 2 bases and J by 0 bases, with 16 bases between them. The CDR3 length is 19 residues. The CDR3, as DNA: TGTGCCTGTGACAGGGGGGGTCCTTTTAGCTCCTGGGACACCCGACAGATGTTTTTC. Amino acid sequence: CACDRGGPFSSWDTRQMFF.

The J gene was not called, though the V gene is TRDV1. The CDR3 consists of 11 residues. Germline V CDR1 and CDR2: TSWWSYY, QGS. CDR3 sequence: CALALGGPLHF. In DNA form, the CDR3 reads TGTGCTCTTGCGCTTGGGGGACCCCTCCACTTT.

This clone turned up a few times. The chain recombines TRDV2 with TRDJ3; TRDD3 matches 9 bases. With V trimmed by 0 bases and J by 0 bases, 5 bases remained unmatched. The CDR3 runs 19 residues. Germline V CDR1 and CDR2: GEAIGNYY, EKD. The CDR3 here is CACDTWGILGSWDTRQMFF. CDR3 nucleotide sequence: TGTGCCTGTGACACCTGGGGGATATTGGGCTCCTGGGACACCCGACAGATGTTTTTC.

This chain connects TRDV2 to TRDJ3; 9 bases are shared with TRDD3. From germline, CDR1 is GEAIGNYY and CDR2 EKD. CDR3 length equals 19 residues. The J segment lost 0 bases and the V segment lost 3 bases, leaving 8 bases of the junction unmatched. The CDR3 protein is CACDAHTGGLSWDTRQMFF. CDR3 bases: TGTGCCTGTGACGCACATACTGGGGGACTCTCCTGGGACACCCGACAGATGTTTTTC.

This clone showed up just a few times. The rearrangement links TRDV3 to TRDJ1; 9 nucleotides agree with TRDD2. Germline V gene data show CDR1 as TVYSNPD and CDR2 as GDNSRS (reference sequence). Trimming removed 2 bases from V and 4 bases from J; junction bases left unmatched: 41. The CDR3 length is 25 residues. This chain's CDR3 is CAFSGEDSRGLPTDRDTHQDDKLIF. For the CDR3, the DNA is TGTGCCTTTTCCGGCGAGGACTCCCGTGGCCTTCCTACGGACCGGGACACTCACCAAGACGATAAACTCATCTTT. Full variable domain (rest looked up from reference TRDV3 and TRDJ1): CDKVTQSSPDQTVASGSEVVLLCTYDTVYSNPDLFWYRIRPDYSFQFVFYGDNSRSEGADFTQGRFSVKHILTQKAFHLVISPVRTEDSATYYCAFSGEDSRGLPTDRDTHQDDKLIFGKGTRVTVEP.

This clone has just one count. A junction boundary mismatches the germline segment, possibly from a read error. The sample contains more than one DNA sequence encoding this CDR3. The chain is built from TRDV2 and TRDJ1; 12 positions match TRDD3. Germline values: CDR1 GEAIGNYY, CDR2 EKD. CDR3 length: 19 amino acids. The CDR3 DNA sequence: TGTGCCTGTGACATGGTTTACTGGGGGATACCTACTTTCACCGATAACCTCATCTTT. This gives the protein CACDMVYWGIPTFTDNLIF.

This clone turned up a few times. Other nucleotide sequences in the sample specify the same CDR3. The chain combines TRAV29/DV5 with TRDJ1, with 11 bases that match TRDD3. CDR3 length: 21 amino acids. CDR1 and CDR2 from the germline V gene are NSMFDY and ISSIKDK. Trimming at V came to 2 bases and at J to 2 bases, leaving 23 bases not matched to a gene. The CDR3 nucleotides read TGTGCAGCAAGAGATCTTCGAGGTCAATTTGGGGGATACGCTCAAACCGATAAACTCATCTTT. This gives the protein CAARDLRGQFGGYAQTDKLIF.

V gene TRDV1 combines with J gene TRDJ1, with 8 nucleotides matching TRDD2. The CDR3 consists of 26 residues. The germline V gene has CDR1 TSWWSYY and CDR2 QGS. J was trimmed by 0 bases and V by 1 base; bases with no gene match: 34. The CDR3 nucleotides read TGTGCTCTTGGGGAACGCCCCAAAATCTCGGCCTTCCTAAGATCTGGGAGAGACCTCAACACCGATAAACTCATCTTT. Translating it yields CALGERPKISAFLRSGRDLNTDKLIF.

This clone has more than one count but fewer than ten. V and J are TRDV1 and TRDJ1, with D possibly matching TRDD3 (7 bases). V was cut by 3 bases and J by 0 bases, with 32 bases left in between. The CDR3 length is 22 residues. The germline V gene encodes CDR1 TSWWSYY and CDR2 QGS. CDR3 nucleotides: TGTGCTCTTGGGGATCTTCCTGCCTTCGTACTGGGGATTATTCAGTACACCGATAAACTCATCTTT. Protein: CALGDLPAFVLGIIQYTDKLIF.

The genes are TRDV3 and TRDJ1, with TRDD3 as a possible D gene (5 bases). Per germline, CDR1 TVYSNPD and CDR2 GDNSRS (reference sequence). Trimming took 3 bases from V and 3 from J, leaving 23 bases between them. The CDR3 consists of 16 residues. Written as DNA, the CDR3 is TGTGCCTTCCCCCCCCACCCGAACGGGGAGGCCGATAAACTCATCTTT. The encoded protein is CAFPPHPNGEADKLIF.